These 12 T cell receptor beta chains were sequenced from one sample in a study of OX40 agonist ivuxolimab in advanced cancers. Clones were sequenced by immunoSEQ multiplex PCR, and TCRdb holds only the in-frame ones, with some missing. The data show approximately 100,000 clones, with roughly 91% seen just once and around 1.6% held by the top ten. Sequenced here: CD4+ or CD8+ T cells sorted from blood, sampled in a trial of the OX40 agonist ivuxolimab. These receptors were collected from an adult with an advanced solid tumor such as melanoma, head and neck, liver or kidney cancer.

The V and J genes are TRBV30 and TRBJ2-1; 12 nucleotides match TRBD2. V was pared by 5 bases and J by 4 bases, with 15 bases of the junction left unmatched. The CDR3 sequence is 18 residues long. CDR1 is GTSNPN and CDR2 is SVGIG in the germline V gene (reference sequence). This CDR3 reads CAWDRLAGGRGVYNEQFF. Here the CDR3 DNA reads TGTGCCTGGGATCGGCTAGCGGGAGGGAGGGGGGTTTACAATGAGCAGTTCTTC.

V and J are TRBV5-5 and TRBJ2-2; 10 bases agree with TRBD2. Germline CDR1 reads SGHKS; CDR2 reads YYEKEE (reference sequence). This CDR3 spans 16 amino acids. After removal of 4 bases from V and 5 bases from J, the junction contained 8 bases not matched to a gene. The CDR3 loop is CASSPGAGLATGELFF. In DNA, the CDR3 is TGTGCCAGCAGCCCCGGGGCGGGACTAGCGACCGGGGAGCTGTTTTTT.

CDR3 DNA: TGTGCCAGCTCATTGGCCGAATTAAGGCGGCAGTACTTC. This gives the protein CASSLAELRRQYF. V usage is TRBV18 and J usage is TRBJ2-7, with D unresolved. Trimming stripped 5 bases from V and 9 bases from J, with 17 bases between. Per the germline V gene, CDR1 is KGHSH and CDR2 is LQKENI. The CDR3 totals 13 residues.

DNA of the CDR3: TGTGCCAGCAGCCCTCGCCGATTAACCTCCTACGAGCAGTACTTC. Protein product: CASSPRRLTSYEQYF. The V call is TRBV11-1, the J call TRBJ2-7; D gene unclear. Trimming took 5 bases from V and 0 from J, leaving 14 bases between them. This CDR3 has 15 residues. Germline loops: CDR1 SGHAT, CDR2 FQDESV (reference sequence).

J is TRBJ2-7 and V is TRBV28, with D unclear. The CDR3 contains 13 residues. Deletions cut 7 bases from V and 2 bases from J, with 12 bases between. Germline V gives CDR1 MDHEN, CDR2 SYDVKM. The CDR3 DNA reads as TGTGCCAGCATTTCGGCTACTACCTACGAGCAGTACTTC. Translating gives CASISATTYEQYF.

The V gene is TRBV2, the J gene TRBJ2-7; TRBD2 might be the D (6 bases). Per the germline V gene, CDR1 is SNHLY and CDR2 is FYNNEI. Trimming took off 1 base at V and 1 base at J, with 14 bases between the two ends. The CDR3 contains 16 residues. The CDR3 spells CASSEGRLGLSYEQYF. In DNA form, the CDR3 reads TGTGCCAGCAGTGAAGGCAGACTAGGACTTTCCTACGAGCAGTACTTC.

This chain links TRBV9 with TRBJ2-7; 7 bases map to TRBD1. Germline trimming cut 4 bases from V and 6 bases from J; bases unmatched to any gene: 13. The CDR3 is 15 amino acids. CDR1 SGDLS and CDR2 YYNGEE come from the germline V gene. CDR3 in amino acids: CASSPQGRFNVEQYF. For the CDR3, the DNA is TGTGCCAGCAGCCCACAGGGGCGCTTTAATGTCGAGCAGTACTTC.

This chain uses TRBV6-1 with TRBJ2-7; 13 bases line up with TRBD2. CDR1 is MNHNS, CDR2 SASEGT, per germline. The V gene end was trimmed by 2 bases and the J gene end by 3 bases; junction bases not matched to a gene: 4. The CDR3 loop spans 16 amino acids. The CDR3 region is CASSESGLAGSYEQYF. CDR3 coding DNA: TGTGCCAGCAGTGAATCGGGACTAGCGGGAAGCTACGAGCAGTACTTC.

The CDR3 DNA sequence: TGCGCCAGCAGCCTAACTAGCGGCTCCTACGAGCAGTACTTC. Its protein product is CASSLTSGSYEQYF. The genes are TRBV5-1 and TRBJ2-7; 8 nucleotides align to TRBD2. This CDR3 has 14 residues. The germline V gene has CDR1 SGHRS and CDR2 YFSETQ. The V gene end was trimmed by 4 bases and the J gene end by 0 bases; junction bases not matched to a gene: 3.

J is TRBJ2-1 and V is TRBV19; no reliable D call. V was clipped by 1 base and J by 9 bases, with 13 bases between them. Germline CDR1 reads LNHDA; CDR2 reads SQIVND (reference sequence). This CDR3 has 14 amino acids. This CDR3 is CASSIVPPRGEQFF. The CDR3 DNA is TGTGCCAGTAGTATAGTGCCACCTCGAGGTGAGCAGTTCTTC.

CDR3 protein: CASSLAGVSGADTQYF. As DNA, the CDR3 is TGCGCCAGCAGCTTGGCGGGAGTCTCGGGGGCAGATACGCAGTATTTT. This chain connects TRBV5-1 to TRBJ2-3; TRBD2 might be the D (6 bases). This CDR3 region has 16 residues. Trimming removed 0 bases from V and 4 bases from J, with 15 bases in between. Germline CDR1 and CDR2: SGHRS and YFSETQ.

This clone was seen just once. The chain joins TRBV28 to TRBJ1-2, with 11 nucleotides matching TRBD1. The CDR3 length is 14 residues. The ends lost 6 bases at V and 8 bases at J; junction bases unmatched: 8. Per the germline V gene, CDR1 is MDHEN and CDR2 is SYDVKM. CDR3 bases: TGTGCCAGCAGCTCAGGACAGGGGGCCACGGGCTACACCTTC. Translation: CASSSGQGATGYTF.